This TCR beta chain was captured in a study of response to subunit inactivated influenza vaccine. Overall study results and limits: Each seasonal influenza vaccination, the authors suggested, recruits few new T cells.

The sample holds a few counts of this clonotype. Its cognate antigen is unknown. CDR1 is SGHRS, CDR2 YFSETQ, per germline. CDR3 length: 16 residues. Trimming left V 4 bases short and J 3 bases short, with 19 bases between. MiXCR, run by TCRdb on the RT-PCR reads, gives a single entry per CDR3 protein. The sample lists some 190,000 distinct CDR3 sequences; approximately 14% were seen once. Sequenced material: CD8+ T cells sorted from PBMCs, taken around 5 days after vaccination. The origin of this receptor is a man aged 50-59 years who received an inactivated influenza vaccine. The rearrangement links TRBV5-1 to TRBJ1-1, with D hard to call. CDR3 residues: CASSPSGVRGYTEAFF. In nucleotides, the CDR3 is TGCGCCAGCAGCCCCTCCGGGGTACGCGGGTACACTGAAGCTTTCTTT.